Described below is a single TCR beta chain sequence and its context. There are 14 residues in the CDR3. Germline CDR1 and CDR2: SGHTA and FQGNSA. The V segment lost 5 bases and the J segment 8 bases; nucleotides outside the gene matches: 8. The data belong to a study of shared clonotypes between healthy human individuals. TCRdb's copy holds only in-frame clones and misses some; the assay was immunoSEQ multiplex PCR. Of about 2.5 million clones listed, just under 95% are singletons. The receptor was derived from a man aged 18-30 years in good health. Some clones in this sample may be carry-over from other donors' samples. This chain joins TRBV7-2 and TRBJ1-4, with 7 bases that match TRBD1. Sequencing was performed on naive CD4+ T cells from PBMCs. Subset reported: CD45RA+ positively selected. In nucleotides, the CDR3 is TGTGCCAGCAGCCAACTACAGGGGAGGGAAAAACTGTTTTTT. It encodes CASSQLQGREKLFF.